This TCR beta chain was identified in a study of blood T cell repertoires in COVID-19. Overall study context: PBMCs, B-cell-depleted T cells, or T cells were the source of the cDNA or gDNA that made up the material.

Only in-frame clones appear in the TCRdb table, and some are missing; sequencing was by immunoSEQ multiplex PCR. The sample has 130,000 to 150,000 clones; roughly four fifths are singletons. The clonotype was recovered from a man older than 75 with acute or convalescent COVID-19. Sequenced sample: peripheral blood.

In nucleotides, the CDR3 is TGCGCCAGCAGCCAGGGGACAGGGTACGAGCAGTACTTC. It yields the protein CASSQGTGYEQYF. This rearrangement joins TRBV4-1 to TRBJ2-7; 9 nucleotides align to TRBD1. Germline CDR1 reads MGHRA; CDR2 reads YSYEKL. The CDR3 has 13 amino acids. The V segment lost 3 bases and the J segment 4 bases; nucleotides outside the gene matches: 1.